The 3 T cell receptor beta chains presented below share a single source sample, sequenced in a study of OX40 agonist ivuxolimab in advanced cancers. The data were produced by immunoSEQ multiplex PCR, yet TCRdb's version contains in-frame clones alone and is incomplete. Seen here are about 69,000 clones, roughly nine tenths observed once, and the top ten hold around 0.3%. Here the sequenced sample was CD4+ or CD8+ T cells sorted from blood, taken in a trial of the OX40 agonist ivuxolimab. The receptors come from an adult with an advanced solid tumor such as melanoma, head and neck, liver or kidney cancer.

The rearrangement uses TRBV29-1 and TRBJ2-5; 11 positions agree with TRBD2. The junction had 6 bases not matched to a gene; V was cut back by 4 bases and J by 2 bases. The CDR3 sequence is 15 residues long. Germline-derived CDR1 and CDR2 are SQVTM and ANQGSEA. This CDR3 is CSVAGTSGSQETQYF. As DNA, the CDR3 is TGCAGCGTTGCTGGGACTAGCGGTTCTCAAGAGACCCAGTACTTC.

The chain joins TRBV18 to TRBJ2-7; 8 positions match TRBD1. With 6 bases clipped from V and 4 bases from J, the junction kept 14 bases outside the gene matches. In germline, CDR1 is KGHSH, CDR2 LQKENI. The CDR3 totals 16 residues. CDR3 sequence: CASSPRAGQGPYEQYF. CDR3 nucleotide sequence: TGTGCCAGCTCCCCCCGCGCAGGACAGGGACCTTACGAGCAGTACTTC.

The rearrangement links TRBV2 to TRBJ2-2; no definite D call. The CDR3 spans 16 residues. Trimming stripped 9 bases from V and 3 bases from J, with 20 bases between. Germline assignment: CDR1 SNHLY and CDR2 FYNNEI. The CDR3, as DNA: TGTGCCAGTGTTGACGGGCGCCTCTCGGACACCGGGGAGCTGTTTTTT. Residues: CASVDGRLSDTGELFF.